A selection of T cell receptor beta chains follows, all from one sample in a study of naive and memory T cell subsets. MiXCR, run by TCRdb on the UMI-ligation and nested PCR reads, gives a single entry per CDR3 protein. The sample yields around 130,000 distinct CDR3 sequences, 35% to 40% seen once. What was sequenced was central memory CD4+ T cells from blood. The source is a human donor in good health. Each CDR3 is given with its conserved first and last residue. Fields, in order: clone size, V gene, D gene, J gene, CDR3 DNA, CDR3 protein. D genes are given only for firm matches. Rows may omit the clone size; those that give it use once, few, many or a size class.

>many|TRBV2|-|TRBJ2-3
TGTGCCAGCATGGAGACCTACACAGATACGCAGTATTTT
CASMETYTDTQYF
>few|TRBV5-5|TRBD2|TRBJ2-1
TGTGCCAGCAGCTTTGGGGGGCGGCTAGCGGGAGGACTCTACAATGAGCAGTTCTTC
CASSFGGRLAGGLYNEQFF
>-|TRBV29-1|-|TRBJ2-7
TGCAGCGGCCTGCTTGGGGGAAACGGGGAGCAGTACTTC
CSGLLGGNGEQYF
>once|TRBV10-3|-|TRBJ2-3
TGTGCCATCCGCCCGGAGAGCACAGATACGCAGTATTTT
CAIRPESTDTQYF
>-|TRBV5-1|TRBD1|TRBJ2-7
TGCGCCAGCAGCATGACAGGGGGCGCTCCACGCGAGCAGTACTTC
CASSMTGGAPREQYF
>few|TRBV28|TRBD1|TRBJ2-7
TGTGCCAGCAGCCCCCTAGGGAGACAGGGGTCCCGCGAGCAGTACTTC
CASSPLGRQGSREQYF
>-|TRBV10-2|-|TRBJ1-1
TGCGCCAGCAGTCCGACTAACACTGAAGCTTTCTTT
CASSPTNTEAFF
>-|TRBV28|TRBD2|TRBJ2-7
TGTGCCAGCCGTGTAAGGACTAGACGCGACGAGCAGTACTTC
CASRVRTRRDEQYF
>once|TRBV27|TRBD1|TRBJ2-7
TGTGCCAGCAGTCTCCAGGGGGACAGGGGGCGCGTAGACGAGCAGTACTTC
CASSLQGDRGRVDEQYF
>many|TRBV28|TRBD2|TRBJ2-7
TGTGCCAGCAGAAAAGCGGGAGGGCCCTACGAGCAGTACTTC
CASRKAGGPYEQYF
>few|TRBV20-1|-|TRBJ2-7
TGCAGTGCTATCAGGGGAATCGAGCAGTACTTC
CSAIRGIEQYF
>-|TRBV6-6|-|TRBJ2-2
TGTGCCAGCAGTAAGGACGGTTCTTACACCGGGGAGCTGTTTTTT
CASSKDGSYTGELFF
>-|TRBV20-1|-|TRBJ1-1
TGCAGTGCTCCTACAACTCAGGGGAACACTGAAGCTTTCTTT
CSAPTTQGNTEAFF
>few|TRBV2|-|TRBJ2-7
TGTGCCAGTTCCAGATATTCCTACGAGCAGTACTTC
CASSRYSYEQYF
>once|TRBV28|-|TRBJ2-3
TGTGCCAGCAAGAGCCAAACAGATACGCAGTATTTT
CASKSQTDTQYF
>-|TRBV7-2|TRBD2|TRBJ2-1
TGTGCCAGCAGCGGCAGGGGACTAGCGGGCTACAATGAGCAGTTCTTC
CASSGRGLAGYNEQFF
>-|TRBV18|TRBD1|TRBJ1-3
TGTGCCAGCTCACTGGACAGGGTTTCGGCCTCTGGAAACACCATATATTTT
CASSLDRVSASGNTIYF
>-|TRBV18|-|TRBJ1-4
TGTGCCAGCTCACCACCCGCGGCAGGAATTTGGGAAAAACTGTTTTTT
CASSPPAAGIWEKLFF
>-|TRBV12-3/TRBV12-4|-|TRBJ1-5
TGTGCCAGCAGTTTAATCGTAGGTCAGCCCCAGCATTTT
CASSLIVGQPQHF
>-|TRBV6-2/TRBV6-3|TRBD1|TRBJ2-7
TGTGCCAGCAGTCGTCGACAGGGGGCCATCCACGAGCAGTACTTC
CASSRRQGAIHEQYF
>few|TRBV29-1|TRBD2|TRBJ2-3
TGCAGCGTCGGGGGGGCAGCGGGAGGCCATCAGTATTTT
CSVGGAAGGHQYF
>-|TRBV6-2/TRBV6-3|-|TRBJ2-3
TGTGCCAGCAGTTTGGGGAGCGGTAATACGCAGTATTTT
CASSLGSGNTQYF
>few|TRBV30|-|TRBJ2-1
TGTGCCTGGGAACTGGTCTCCGATGAGCAGTTCTTC
CAWELVSDEQFF
>few|TRBV20-1|-|TRBJ2-2
TGCAGTGCTAGAGATGCGGGGAAGAACACCGGGGAGCTGTTTTTT
CSARDAGKNTGELFF
>few|TRBV5-1|TRBD2|TRBJ2-7
TGCGCCAGCAGCTTAAGCGGGGGGTTTCTCTACGAGCAGTACTTC
CASSLSGGFLYEQYF
>many|TRBV3-1|-|TRBJ2-3
TGTGCCAGCAGCCAAGACCCCAGCGTTAAAGATACGCAGTATTTT
CASSQDPSVKDTQYF
>few|TRBV28|-|TRBJ2-6
TGTGCCAGCAGCCTAGGGCGACCGGGATTAGGTGGGGCCAACGTCCTGACTTTC
CASSLGRPGLGGANVLTF
>-|TRBV28|-|TRBJ2-5
TGTGCCAGCAGTTTCCCGGGGAAGACCCAGTACTTC
CASSFPGKTQYF
>-|TRBV20-1|TRBD2|TRBJ2-7
TGCAGTGCTAGAGAATCGTTACTAGCGGGAGGGGGGTACGAGCAGTACTTC
CSARESLLAGGGYEQYF
>-|TRBV20-1|TRBD1|TRBJ2-7
TGCAGTGCTGGACAGGGGGCGTGGGAGCAGTACTTC
CSAGQGAWEQYF
>-|TRBV2|-|TRBJ2-1
TGTGCCAGCAGTGTGTTAGGGATGGACTACAATGAGCAGTTCTTC
CASSVLGMDYNEQFF
>once|TRBV7-9|-|TRBJ2-2
TGTGCCAGCATCAAGTCAGTGCAGGGAACCGGGGAGCTGTTTTTT
CASIKSVQGTGELFF
>-|TRBV28|-|TRBJ1-2
TGTGCCAGCAGTTTATTAGGGATGTATGGCTACACCTTC
CASSLLGMYGYTF
>few|TRBV7-6|TRBD2|TRBJ2-3
TGTGCCAGCAGCCCCGGACTAGCGGGACTAGCAGATACGCAGTATTTT
CASSPGLAGLADTQYF
>medium-sized|TRBV5-1|-|TRBJ1-1
TGCGCCAGCAGCTTGGAGGCGTACAGGGAAGCTTTCTTT
CASSLEAYREAFF
>few|TRBV11-2|TRBD1|TRBJ1-1
TGTGCCAGCAGCTTCGGACAGGGGCGAGGCCATTTGAACACTGAAGCTTTCTTT
CASSFGQGRGHLNTEAFF
>few|TRBV18|-|TRBJ1-4
TGTGCCAGCTCACCGCAAAAAGGGCCTAATGAAAAACTGTTTTTT
CASSPQKGPNEKLFF
>few|TRBV6-6|TRBD1|TRBJ1-6
TGTGCCAGCAAGGACAGACTTGGGACAGACAATAATTCACCCCTCCACTTT
CASKDRLGTDNNSPLHF
>many|TRBV29-1|-|TRBJ1-1
TGCAGCGTGACAGGTCCGAACACTGAAGCTTTCTTT
CSVTGPNTEAFF
>-|TRBV27|-|TRBJ1-2
TGTGCCAGCAGTCCTGAAGGACGGCTCTATGGCTACACCTTC
CASSPEGRLYGYTF
>few|TRBV6-5|-|TRBJ1-2
TGTGCCACCCGACAGTTTTCTGGCTACACCTTC
CATRQFSGYTF
>many|TRBV12-3/TRBV12-4|TRBD2|TRBJ2-1
TGTGCCAGCAGCTCTAGCGGGAGCCGGAACAATGAGCAGTTCTTC
CASSSSGSRNNEQFF